Listed here is a single TCR beta chain. The target antigen is unknown. This CDR3 is also generated by other DNA sequences in the sample. The CDR3 runs to 11 residues. CDR1 is MNHEY and CDR2 is SVGAGI in the germline V gene. The V end lost 6 bases, the J end lost 5 bases, and 4 bases lay between the germline ends. These data originate in a study of shared clonotypes between healthy human individuals. The run depth of the assay was deep. Sequencing was performed with immunoSEQ multiplex PCR; in TCRdb, only in-frame clones are kept and a portion is missing. The sample carries approximately 2,000,000 clones, roughly 90% recorded once. Donors had no recently reported acute infections or vaccinations and were HIV-negative. Overall study findings and caveats: The naive CD4 repertoires of a few donors were compared, and about 5% of clonotypes were shared. What limited the represented genetic and exposure-history diversity was the small number of donors.

The sequenced material came from naive CD4+ T cells from PBMCs. Subset described: CD45RA+ positively selected. This TCR derives from a man aged 18 to 35 in good health. Some clones in this sample may be carry-over from other donors' samples. The rearrangement joins TRBV6-5 to TRBJ2-2; no reliable D call. The CDR3 is CASSGTGELFF. CDR3 sequence (DNA): TGTGCCAGCAGCGGAACCGGGGAGCTGTTTTTT.